The present entry profiles one T cell receptor (beta chain) with its context. These data belong to a study of blood T cell repertoires in COVID-19. Study background: The cDNA or gDNA used as material had been derived from T cells, B-cell-depleted T cells, or PBMCs.

Participants, about 18 to 90 years old, spanned under 30 US areas. Data came from immunoSEQ multiplex PCR; TCRdb stores just in-frame clones and leaves some out. The data contain over 300,000 clones, 70% to 90% of them singletons. CDR3 length: 13 amino acids. J gave up 7 bases and V 4 bases, and 4 bases lay outside the gene matches. CDR1 is SGHVS and CDR2 is FNYEAQ in the germline V gene. This chain joins TRBV7-6 and TRBJ1-2; 9 bases are a match to TRBD1. This sequence originates from a man aged 25 to 40 who had recovered from COVID-19. The sequenced sample was PBMCs or T cells enriched from blood (not recorded which). The CDR3 sequence: CASSSDRGGGYTF. The CDR3 coding sequence is TGTGCCAGCAGCTCGGACAGGGGCGGTGGCTACACCTTC.